This T cell receptor (beta chain) was captured in a study of T cells after yellow fever vaccination. The CDR3 contains 16 residues. The junction had 7 bases not matched to a gene; V was cut back by 3 bases and J by 2 bases. This clonotype was counted at least ten times. Its specificity is unknown. UMIs and a universal primer site were added when TCR cDNA was made by 5'RACE template switching. TCRdb processed the 5' RACE reads anew with MiXCR; each CDR3 protein has one entry. This sample yields approximately 510,000 distinct CDR3 sequences, of which around a fifth are seen a single time; about 16% belongs to the top ten. Study-wide results and limits: In post-booster samples, most primary-vaccination clones reappeared (just under 98% CD4, approximately 91% CD8).

This specimen was PBMCs, taken roughly 23 days after the first yellow fever vaccination. This clonotype was sampled from a man in his late teens or twenties who received the YFV17D yellow fever vaccine. The genes are TRBV12-3 or TRBV12-4 and TRBJ2-5; 9 bases are shared with TRBD2. CDR3 DNA sequence: TGTGCCAGCAGTTTCTCACCAGCGGGGGGTCAAGAGACCCAGTACTTC. Translation gives CASSFSPAGGQETQYF.